This is a list of T cell receptor beta chains from one sample in a study of naive and memory T cell subsets. TCRdb re-called the UMI-ligation and nested PCR reads through MiXCR, storing one row per CDR3 protein. The sample holds roughly 92,000 distinct CDR3 sequences, approximately 10% seen once. Input material: naive CD4+ T cells from blood. The receptors were sampled from a human donor in good health. Both conserved end residues are part of each CDR3. The D gene is left open where the match is weak. Size is omitted from some rows. Given values are once, few, many or a class for expanded clones.

TRBJ1-1,TRBD1,-,TRBV7-9,TGTGCCAGCAGCTTAACGGACAGGGGGTACGAAGCTTTCTTT,CASSLTDRGYEAFF
TRBJ1-4,-,-,TRBV11-1,TGTGCCAGCAGCTTACGGGGAAGTGCTAATGAAAAACTGTTTTTT,CASSLRGSANEKLFF
TRBJ1-1,-,-,TRBV6-2/TRBV6-3,TGTGCCAGCAGTTACTCGCCACAGGGACACACTGAAGCTTTCTTT,CASSYSPQGHTEAFF
TRBJ2-3,TRBD1,-,TRBV9,TGTGCCAGCAGTCTCCCGGACAGGGTTGTGGCAGATACGCAGTATTTT,CASSLPDRVVADTQYF
TRBJ1-2,-,few,TRBV5-4,TGTGCCAGCAGCTCCGGGTTAAAGGGCAATGGCTACACCTTC,CASSSGLKGNGYTF
TRBJ1-2,-,few,TRBV7-9,TGTGCCAGCAGCGCCGCCAACTATGGCTACACCTTC,CASSAANYGYTF
TRBJ2-3,-,many,TRBV4-3,TGCGCCAGCAGCCAAGATTTAGGGGCAGATACGCAGTATTTT,CASSQDLGADTQYF
TRBJ1-5,-,-,TRBV12-3/TRBV12-4,TGTGCCAGCAGTTTAGGCGGGGGTCAGCCCCAGCATTTT,CASSLGGGQPQHF
TRBJ2-1,-,-,TRBV6-2/TRBV6-3,TGTGCCAGCAGTTACTCGAGGCTAGCTGAGCAGTTCTTC,CASSYSRLAEQFF
TRBJ2-4,-,-,TRBV20-1,TGCAGTGCCCACGGGGGGCCCAAAAACATTCAGTACTTC,CSAHGGPKNIQYF
TRBJ1-2,TRBD1,few,TRBV20-1,TGCAGTGCTCGCCCCAGGGGGAACTATGGCTACACCTTC,CSARPRGNYGYTF
TRBJ1-6,-,few,TRBV12-3/TRBV12-4,TGTGCCAGCAGAGGGGAGGTTGGGAATTCACCCCTCCACTTT,CASRGEVGNSPLHF
TRBJ2-7,-,many,TRBV29-1,TGCAGCGTTGAACTTCTCGGCCGATCCTACGAGCAGTACTTC,CSVELLGRSYEQYF
TRBJ1-6,-,-,TRBV3-1,TGTGCCAGCAGTGAGGGGGTGACCTATAATTCACCCCTCCACTTT,CASSEGVTYNSPLHF
TRBJ1-5,-,many,TRBV6-2/TRBV6-3,TGTGCCAGTAAGGGAGATTCGGGGAATCAGCCCCAGCATTTT,CASKGDSGNQPQHF
TRBJ2-4,-,-,TRBV18,TGTGCCAGCTCACCACTGGGGGGCTGGACGGCCAAAAACATTCAGTACTTC,CASSPLGGWTAKNIQYF
TRBJ1-1,-,-,TRBV7-9,TGTGCCAGCAGTTTAGGGGTGGACACTGAAGCTTTCTTT,CASSLGVDTEAFF
TRBJ2-7,-,-,TRBV19,TGTGCCAGTAGTAACCCTCCTACAGGAAACTACGAGCAGTACTTC,CASSNPPTGNYEQYF
TRBJ1-2,-,few,TRBV11-1,TGTGCCAGCAGCTTAGAGGGCAGAGCAGGCGGCTACACCTTC,CASSLEGRAGGYTF
TRBJ1-6,-,-,TRBV5-6,TGTGCCAGCAGCTTGATCGGGGCTTCAGGGAATTCACCCCTCCACTTT,CASSLIGASGNSPLHF
TRBJ2-7,-,few,TRBV28,TGTGCCAGCAGTGGGGACGACAGGGCCGGGACTGTGGAGCAGTACTTC,CASSGDDRAGTVEQYF
TRBJ2-7,-,-,TRBV2,TGTGCCAGCAGCTCGTCAGGGATCTACGAGCAGTACTTC,CASSSSGIYEQYF
TRBJ2-7,-,-,TRBV5-1,TGCGCCAGCAGATCAACCTACGAGCAGTACTTC,CASRSTYEQYF